This T cell receptor beta chain was sequenced in a study of T cell responses to AZD1222 COVID-19 vaccine. Study-wide context: Second-dose schedules of about 4 or about 12 weeks were combined. Broader study findings: Clonal diversity may have been underestimated, and the donors were mostly white British, with more females than males. Spike-specific TCR breadth and depth rose after two AZD1222 doses. Baseline seropositivity occurred in only a handful of AZD1222 recipients.

Clones were sequenced by immunoSEQ multiplex PCR, and TCRdb holds only the in-frame ones, with some missing. The sample lists fewer than 200,000 clones; 85% to 90% were seen once. To note about this clone: Antigen: not known.

This sequence originates from an adult in good health. Material: peripheral blood, obtained on day 0 of AZD1222 vaccination.

In nucleotides, the CDR3 is TGTGCCAGTAGTATCAGGGGGCTAAAAGAGACCCAGTACTTC. It encodes CASSIRGLKETQYF. This chain connects TRBV19 to TRBJ2-5, with 8 bases aligning to TRBD1. The germline gives CDR1 LNHDA, CDR2 SQIVND (reference sequence). The CDR3 spans 14 residues. Unmatched junction bases numbered 3, after V lost 3 bases and J lost 3 bases.